The clone carrying this T cell receptor (beta chain) was counted at least ten times. Its antigen is currently unknown. The data were taken from a study of post-analysis software for immune sequencing data. V lost 6 bases and J 10 bases, leaving 16 bases between the germline ends. CDR3 length equals 14 residues. The germline V gene has CDR1 SGHTA and CDR2 FQGNSA. General study results and limits: About 5 TRBV segments occurring more often in patients than controls included TRBV5-6, TRBV5-1 and TRBV20-1.

Sequencing libraries made from TCR beta cDNA carried unique molecular identifiers. TCRdb ran MiXCR on the PCR reads and lists one entry per CDR3 protein. Counted here are hundreds of thousands of distinct CDR3 sequences, 25% to 30% occurring once; the ten biggest clones make up around 0.6%. This TCR derives from a girl aged 5-17 years with multiple sclerosis. The chain combines TRBV7-2 with TRBJ1-6, with unresolved D. Source material: blood. CDR3 in DNA: TGTGCCAGCAGACAACAACTGGGGAAGTCACCCCTCCACTTT. This translates into CASRQQLGKSPLHF.